This T cell receptor beta chain was identified during a study of cytomegalovirus exposure and HLA in healthy donors. General study findings and limits: DRB1 had the most TCR associations and HLA-C the fewest, a later analysis found, with rates varying by HLA locus. Available immune exposure information covered CMV serostatus only.

Amplification used 60 Vbeta primers and 13 Jbeta primers. Data came from immunoSEQ multiplex PCR; TCRdb stores just in-frame clones and leaves some out. The sample lists over 200,000 clones; more than 75% were seen once. The CDR3 runs to 17 residues. The V and J ends lost 4 bases and 0 bases, in that order; junction bases with no gene match: 13. Germline V gene data show CDR1 as SGHRS and CDR2 as YFSETQ. This clone occurred once. Its antigen is as yet unknown. No record exists of this donor's CMV serostatus. The TCR comes from a human donor in good health. The chain carries TRBV5-1 and TRBJ2-7, with 7 bases that match TRBD2. Sequencing was done on a sample of PBMCs. The CDR3 region is CASSVKDSGLDSYEQYF. The CDR3, as DNA: TGCGCCAGCAGCGTGAAAGATAGCGGGCTAGACTCCTACGAGCAGTACTTC.